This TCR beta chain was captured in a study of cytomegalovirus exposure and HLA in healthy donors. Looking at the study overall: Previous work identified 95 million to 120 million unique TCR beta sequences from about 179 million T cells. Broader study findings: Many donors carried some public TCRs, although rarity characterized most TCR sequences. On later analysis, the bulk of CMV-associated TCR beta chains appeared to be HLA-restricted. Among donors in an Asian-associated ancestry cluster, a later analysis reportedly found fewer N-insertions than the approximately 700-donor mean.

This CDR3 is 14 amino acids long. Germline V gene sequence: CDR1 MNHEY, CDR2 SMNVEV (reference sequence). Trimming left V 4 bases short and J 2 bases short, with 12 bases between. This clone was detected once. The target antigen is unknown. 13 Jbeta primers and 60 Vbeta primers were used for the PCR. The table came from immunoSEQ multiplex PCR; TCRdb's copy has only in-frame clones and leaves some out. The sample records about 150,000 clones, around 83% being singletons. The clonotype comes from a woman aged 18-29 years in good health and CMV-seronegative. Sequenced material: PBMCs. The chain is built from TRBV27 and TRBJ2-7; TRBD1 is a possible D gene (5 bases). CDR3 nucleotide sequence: TGTGCCAGCAGTTCTTTCAGGGTCCCCTACGAGCAGTACTTC. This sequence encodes CASSSFRVPYEQYF.